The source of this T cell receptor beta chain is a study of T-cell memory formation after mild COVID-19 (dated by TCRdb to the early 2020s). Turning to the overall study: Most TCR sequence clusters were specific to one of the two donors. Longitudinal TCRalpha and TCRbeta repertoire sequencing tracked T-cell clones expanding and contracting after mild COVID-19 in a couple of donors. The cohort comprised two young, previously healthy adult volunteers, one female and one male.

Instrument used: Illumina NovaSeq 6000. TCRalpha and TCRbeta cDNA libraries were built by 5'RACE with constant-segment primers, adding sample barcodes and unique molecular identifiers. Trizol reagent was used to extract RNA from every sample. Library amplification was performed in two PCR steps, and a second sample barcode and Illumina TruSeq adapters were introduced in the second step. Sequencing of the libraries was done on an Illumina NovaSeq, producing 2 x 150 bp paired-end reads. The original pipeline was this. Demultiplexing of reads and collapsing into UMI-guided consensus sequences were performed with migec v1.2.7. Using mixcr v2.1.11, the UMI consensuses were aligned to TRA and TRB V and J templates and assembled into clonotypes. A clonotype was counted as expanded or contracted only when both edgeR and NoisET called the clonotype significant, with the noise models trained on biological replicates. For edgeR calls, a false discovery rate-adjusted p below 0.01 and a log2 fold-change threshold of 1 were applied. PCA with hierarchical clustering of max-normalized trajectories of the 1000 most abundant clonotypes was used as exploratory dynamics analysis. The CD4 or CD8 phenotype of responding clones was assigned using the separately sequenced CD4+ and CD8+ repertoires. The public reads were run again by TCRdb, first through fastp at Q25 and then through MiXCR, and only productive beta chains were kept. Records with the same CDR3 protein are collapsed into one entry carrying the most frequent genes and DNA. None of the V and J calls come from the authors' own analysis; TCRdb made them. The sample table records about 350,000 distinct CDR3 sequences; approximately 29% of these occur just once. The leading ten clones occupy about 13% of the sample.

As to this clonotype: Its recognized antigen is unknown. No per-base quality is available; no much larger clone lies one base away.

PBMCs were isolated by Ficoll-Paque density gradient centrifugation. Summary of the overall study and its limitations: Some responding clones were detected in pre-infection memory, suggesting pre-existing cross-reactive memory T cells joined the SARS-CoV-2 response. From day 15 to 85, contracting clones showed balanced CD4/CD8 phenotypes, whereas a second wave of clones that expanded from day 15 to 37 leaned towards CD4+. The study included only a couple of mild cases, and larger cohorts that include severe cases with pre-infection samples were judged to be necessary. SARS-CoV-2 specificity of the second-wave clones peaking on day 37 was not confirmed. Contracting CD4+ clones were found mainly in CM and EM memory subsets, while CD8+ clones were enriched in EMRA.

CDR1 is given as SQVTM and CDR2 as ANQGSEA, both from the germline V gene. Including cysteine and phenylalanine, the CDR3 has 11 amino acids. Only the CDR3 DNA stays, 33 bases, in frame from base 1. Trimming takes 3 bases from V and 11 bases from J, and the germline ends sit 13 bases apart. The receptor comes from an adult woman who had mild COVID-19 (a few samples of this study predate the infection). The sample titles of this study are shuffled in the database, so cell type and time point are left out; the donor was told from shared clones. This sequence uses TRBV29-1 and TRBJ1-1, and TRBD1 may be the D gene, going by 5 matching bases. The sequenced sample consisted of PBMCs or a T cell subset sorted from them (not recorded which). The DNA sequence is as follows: TGCAGCGTTGAGGGACCTGTCGAGGCTTTCTTT. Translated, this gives CSVEGPVEAFF.